The 18 T cell receptor beta chains presented below share a single source sample, sequenced in a study of T cell changes during pregnancy in multiple sclerosis. Here immunoSEQ multiplex PCR was the method, and the copy in TCRdb shows in-frame clones only, minus some. Of about 20,000 clones in the sample, roughly 90% were seen once. The specimen was CD8+ T cells from peripheral blood mononuclear cells, collected in the third trimester of pregnancy. The source of these receptors is a female donor in good health, enrolled as a control in a pregnancy study.

This clone was seen more than once but under ten times. The chain couples TRBV19 to TRBJ1-1; possible D gene TRBD1, 5 bases. From germline, CDR1 is LNHDA and CDR2 SQIVND (reference sequence). This CDR3 comprises 17 residues. Trimming removed 4 bases from V and 1 base from J, with 19 bases in between. The CDR3 reads CASSTGGSLFGNTEAFF. DNA for the CDR3: TGTGCCAGTAGTACCGGGGGTAGTTTATTCGGGAACACTGAAGCTTTCTTT.

This chain joins TRBV27 and TRBJ1-1, with a possible D match to TRBD1 (5 bases). Per the germline V gene, CDR1 is MNHEY and CDR2 is SMNVEV (reference sequence). V lost 0 bases, J lost 0 bases, and 5 bases lay in between. CDR3 length equals 14 residues. In DNA form, the CDR3 reads TGTGCCAGCAGTTTATCCAGGGTGAACACTGAAGCTTTCTTT. Translating gives CASSLSRVNTEAFF.

The gene calls are TRBV5-1 and TRBJ1-2; 7 nucleotides line up with TRBD1. J gave up 8 bases and V 3 bases, and 25 bases lay outside the gene matches. The CDR3 runs to 19 residues. Germline loops: CDR1 SGHRS, CDR2 YFSETQ. The CDR3 coding sequence is TGCGCCAGCAGCTCCCCGTTCGGGACAGTGCCTCCAACCTCCACGGGCTACACCTTC. Translating gives CASSSPFGTVPPTSTGYTF.

This chain joins TRBV10-3 and TRBJ2-5, with 8 bases identical to TRBD1. Germline-derived CDR1 and CDR2 are ENHRY and SYGVKD. The junction had 6 bases not matched to a gene; V was cut back by 8 bases and J by 4 bases. This CDR3 is built from 13 residues. CDR3 DNA: TGTGCCATCTCGGGACAGGTAGGAGAGACCCAGTACTTC. Its translation is CAISGQVGETQYF.

The rearrangement uses TRBV4-2 and TRBJ2-1; 12 bases fit TRBD2. After removal of 0 bases from V and 6 bases from J, the junction contained 3 bases not matched to a gene. Germline V gives CDR1 LGHNA, CDR2 YNFKEQ. This CDR3 spans 16 amino acids. CDR3 amino acids: CASSQDPSGGANEQFF. CDR3 DNA sequence: TGTGCCAGCAGCCAAGATCCTAGCGGGGGGGCCAATGAGCAGTTCTTC.

This chain uses TRBV7-9 with TRBJ2-1; D gene uncertain. The V gene lost 5 bases and the J gene lost 10 bases, with 12 bases spanning the gap. Germline V gene sequence: CDR1 SEHNR, CDR2 FQNEAQ (reference sequence). The CDR3 covers 12 residues. The CDR3 sequence is CASSPTVVEQFF. CDR3 DNA sequence: TGTGCCAGCAGCCCTACCGTCGTGGAGCAGTTCTTC.

The chain combines TRBV5-1 with TRBJ1-2; TRBD1 is a possible D gene (5 bases). The CDR3 totals 14 residues. The V end was cut by 4 bases, the J end by 6 bases, with 16 bases between. Germline assignment: CDR1 SGHRS and CDR2 YFSETQ. DNA for the CDR3: TGCGCCAGCAGCCCCTTCGGAGGGGCGGATGGCTACACCTTC. Residues: CASSPFGGADGYTF.

This clone was counted between two and nine times. The chain links TRBV7-8 to TRBJ2-2, with 7 bases fitting TRBD1. The CDR3 has 14 residues. CDR1 and CDR2 (germline): SGHVS, FQNEAQ. V trimming: 6 bases; J trimming: 5 bases; junction bases outside the gene matches: 6. As DNA, the CDR3 is TGTGCCAGCAGAGTCAACAGGGGTACCGGGGAGCTGTTTTTT. Residues: CASRVNRGTGELFF. Drawing the rest from reference TRBV7-8 and TRBJ2-2, the complete variable domain is GAGVSQSPRYKVAKRGQDVALRCDPISGHVSLFWYQQALGQGPEFLTYFQNEAQLDKSGLPSDRFFAERPEGSVSTLKIQRTQQEDSAVYLCASRVNRGTGELFFGEGSRLTVL.

The rearrangement uses TRBV9 and TRBJ2-2, with D hard to call. Trimming removed 0 bases at V and 7 bases at J, with 10 bases between. CDR3 length: 14 residues. Germline CDR1 is SGDLS and CDR2 is YYNGEE. In nucleotides, the CDR3 is TGTGCCAGCAGCGTAGCTATGGTTGGCGGGGAGCTGTTTTTT. Translating gives CASSVAMVGGELFF.

This chain joins TRBV7-6 and TRBJ2-3; perhaps TRBD2 as D (5 bases). Germline loops: CDR1 SGHVS, CDR2 FNYEAQ. V lost 4 bases and J 6 bases, leaving 11 bases between the germline ends. The CDR3 covers 13 residues. In DNA, the CDR3 is TGTGCCAGCAGCTCCACAACGGGGGATACGCAGTATTTT. Translated: CASSSTTGDTQYF.

This sequence joins TRBV6-6 and TRBJ2-3; D gene unclear. The CDR3 is made up of 15 amino acids. Germline V lookup: CDR1 MNHNY, CDR2 SVGAGI (reference sequence). V lost 0 bases and J lost 4, with 11 bases in between. The CDR3 DNA reads as TGTGCCAGCAGTTACTCGAACCCCGAGGCAGATACGCAGTATTTT. It yields the protein CASSYSNPEADTQYF.

A single count supports this clone. The chain is built from TRBV9 and TRBJ2-1; maybe TRBD2 (7 bases). Trimming removed 3 bases from V and 8 bases from J, with 27 bases in between. Germline CDR1 is SGDLS and CDR2 is YYNGEE. The CDR3 runs 18 residues. In DNA form, the CDR3 reads TGTGCCAGCAGCGCCACCAGAGGGGGGGGCGTAGAAGCGTATGAGCAGTTCTTC. It yields the protein CASSATRGGGVEAYEQFF.

The chain employs TRBV19 and TRBJ2-2; D is perhaps TRBD1 (5 bases). Germline CDR1 and CDR2: LNHDA and SQIVND (reference sequence). V was cut by 5 bases and J by 0 bases, with 10 bases left in between. There are 15 residues in the CDR3. DNA for the CDR3: TGTGCCAGTAGTCGGTCAGGGTCGAACACCGGGGAGCTGTTTTTT. Amino acids: CASSRSGSNTGELFF.

The J gene is TRBJ2-4, the V gene TRBV15; tentatively, D is TRBD2 (6 bases). The CDR3 is 15 residues long. With 2 bases removed from V and 8 bases from J, the gap between germline ends came to 16 bases. CDR1 and CDR2 (germline): LNHNV, YYDKDF (reference sequence). The CDR3 DNA is TGTGCCACCAGCAGACCACAGACCGGCGGGGACATTCAGTACTTC. It codes for CATSRPQTGGDIQYF.

The gene calls are TRBV9 and TRBJ1-6; D is unclear. Trimming removed 0 bases from V and 0 bases from J, with 7 bases in between. This CDR3 has 16 residues. The germline CDR1 and CDR2 sequences are SGDLS and YYNGEE. The CDR3 sequence: CASSVGSSSYNSPLHF. The CDR3 DNA is TGTGCCAGCAGCGTAGGCTCTAGCTCCTATAATTCACCCCTCCACTTT.

The genes are TRBV6-5 and TRBJ2-5; D is perhaps TRBD2 (5 bases). With 6 bases removed from V and 2 bases from J, the gap between germline ends came to 16 bases. CDR3 length: 15 residues. Germline assignment: CDR1 MNHEY and CDR2 SVGAGI. The CDR3 region is CASRTPFGSQETQYF. Here the CDR3 DNA reads TGTGCCAGCAGAACCCCTTTTGGGAGTCAAGAGACCCAGTACTTC.

This chain connects TRBV7-2 to TRBJ2-7, with 7 bases fitting TRBD2. The CDR3 covers 13 residues. After removal of 5 bases from V and 2 bases from J, the junction contained 3 bases not matched to a gene. The germline gives CDR1 SGHTA, CDR2 FQGNSA. The CDR3 protein is CASSTSGAYEQYF. Here the CDR3 DNA reads TGTGCCAGCAGCACCAGCGGGGCCTACGAGCAGTACTTC.

V gene TRBV19 combines with J gene TRBJ1-1; TRBD1 is a possible D gene (6 bases). The ends were cut back, 3 bases at V and 4 bases at J, with 12 bases in the middle. Germline assignment: CDR1 LNHDA and CDR2 SQIVND (reference sequence). The CDR3 has 14 residues. The CDR3, as DNA: TGTGCCAGTAGTATTGGGGGCGGGGGCACTGAAGCTTTCTTT. It translates to CASSIGGGGTEAFF.